This TCR beta chain is from a study of shared clonotypes between healthy human individuals. Trimming pared 0 bases from V and 6 bases from J, leaving 13 bases between. Looked up from germline, CDR1 is SNHLY and CDR2 is FYNNEI. The CDR3 runs to 15 residues. TCRdb keeps only in-frame clones here, not all; method: immunoSEQ multiplex PCR. The sample holds 2 million or so clones, 90% to 95% seen once. Material for sequencing was naive CD4+ T cells sorted from blood. Sample subset: CD45RA+ positively selected. The clonotype originates from a man aged 18 to 29 in good health. The genes are TRBV2 and TRBJ2-3; no definite D call. The CDR3 bases are TGTGCCAGCAGTGAAGCGTGGATAGGGTACGATACGCAGTATTTT. Translated: CASSEAWIGYDTQYF.